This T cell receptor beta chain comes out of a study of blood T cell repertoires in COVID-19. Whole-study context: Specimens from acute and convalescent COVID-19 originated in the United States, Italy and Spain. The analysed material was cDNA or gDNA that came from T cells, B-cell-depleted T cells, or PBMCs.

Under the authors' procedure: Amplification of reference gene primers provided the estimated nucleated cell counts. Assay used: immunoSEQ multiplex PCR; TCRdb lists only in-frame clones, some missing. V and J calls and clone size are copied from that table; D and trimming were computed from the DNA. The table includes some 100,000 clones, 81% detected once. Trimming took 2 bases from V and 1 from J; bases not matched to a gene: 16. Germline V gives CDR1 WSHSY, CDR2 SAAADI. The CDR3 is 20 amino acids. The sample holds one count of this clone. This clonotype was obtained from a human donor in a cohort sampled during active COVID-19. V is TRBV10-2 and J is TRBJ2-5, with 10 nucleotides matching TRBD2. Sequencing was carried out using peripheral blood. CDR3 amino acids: CASSEPTVNSWTSGQETQYF. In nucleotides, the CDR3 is TGCGCCAGCAGTGAGCCGACCGTTAACAGTTGGACTAGCGGCCAAGAGACCCAGTACTTC.